A single TCR beta chain is shown here with its context. There are 14 residues in the CDR3. V lost 2 bases, J lost 16 bases, and 21 bases lay in between. Looked up from germline, CDR1 is SGHVS and CDR2 is FQNEAQ. PCR was performed using 60 Vbeta and 13 Jbeta primers. In the original workflow: Later reanalysis found 75 million to 100 million unique TCR beta chains, approximately 11 million of them shared. The method was immunoSEQ multiplex PCR; TCRdb's version includes in-frame clones alone and lacks a portion of them. From that table come the V and J calls and clone size; the DNA was used to work out D and trimming. The table shows 200,000 or so clones, with about 90% occurring only once. The sample comes from a study of cytomegalovirus exposure and HLA in healthy donors. Study information: An early data release held around 80 million unique TCRs from HLA-typed donors.

The donors (healthy individuals) were bone marrow donors. The gene calls are TRBV7-8 and TRBJ2-1, with D possibly TRBD2 on 5 matching bases. The receptor comes from a girl under three years old in good health and CMV-seronegative. The specimen was PBMCs. CDR3: CASSLLGERAKNFF. CDR3 coding DNA: TGTGCCAGCAGCTTACTCGGGGAAAGGGCGAAAAATTTCTTC.